This TCR beta chain came from a study of early T cells in non-severe SARS-CoV-2 infection. Study-wide context: Unpaired chains resulted from sequencing bulk RNA of unsorted whole blood.

Germline-derived CDR1 and CDR2 are LGHNA and YNFKEQ. The CDR3 extends over 16 amino acids. Trimming took 1 base from V and 2 from J; bases not matched to a gene: 2. The library protocol tagged individual cDNA molecules with unique molecular identifiers. TCRdb recomputed calls from the 5' RACE reads with MiXCR, one row per CDR3 protein. This table holds tens of thousands of distinct CDR3 sequences, 7.9% found once. The sequenced sample was whole blood, obtained at baseline. The chain is built from TRBV4-2 and TRBJ2-1; 10 nucleotides line up with TRBD2. This receptor was obtained from an adult who was a healthcare worker with PCR-confirmed SARS-CoV-2 infection or an uninfected control (not recorded which). Written as DNA, the CDR3 is TGTGCCAGCAGCCAAGTAAGCGGGGGGGCCTACAATGAGCAGTTCTTC. This translates into CASSQVSGGAYNEQFF.